This TCR beta chain was profiled in a study of T cells after yellow fever vaccination. Across the study: SMART-Seq v4 Ultra Low Input served to prepare low-cell-number fractions.

V lost 7 bases and J 4 bases, leaving 19 bases between the germline ends. Germline values: CDR1 SGHTA, CDR2 FQGNSA. The CDR3 length is 15 residues. General study points: The study noted that FACS-sorted repertoires could contain abundant clonotypes contaminating from the bulk population. Re-detected after boosting: most primary clones, about 96% of CD4 and about 90% of CD8. Overall, a small share of clonotypes was seen in both CD4 and CD8 compartments.

This clonotype was found many times. The antigen remains unidentified. TCRdb re-called the 5' RACE reads through MiXCR, storing one row per CDR3 protein. The sample has approximately 180,000 distinct CDR3 sequences, approximately 6.2% seen once. V is TRBV7-2 and J is TRBJ1-1, with D possibly TRBD1 on 6 matching bases. This TCR derives from a man aged 18 to 30 who received the YFV17D yellow fever vaccine. The source material was CD4+ T cells sorted from PBMCs, sampled on the day of the first yellow fever vaccination. The CDR3 DNA sequence: TGTGCCAGCATGAAAAGGGGGGGAGTAGGCACTGAAGCTTTCTTT. It encodes CASMKRGGVGTEAFF.